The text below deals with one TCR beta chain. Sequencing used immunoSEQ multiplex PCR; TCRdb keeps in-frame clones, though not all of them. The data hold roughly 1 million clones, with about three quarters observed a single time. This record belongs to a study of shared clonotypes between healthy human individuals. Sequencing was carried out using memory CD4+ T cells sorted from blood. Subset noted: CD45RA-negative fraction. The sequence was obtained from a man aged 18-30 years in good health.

The CDR3 DNA sequence: TGTGCCAGCAGCTTAGACCGTGAGTCAGATACGCAGTATTTT. This gives the protein CASSLDRESDTQYF. The V call is TRBV11-2, the J call TRBJ2-3, with unresolved D. V lost 0 bases to trimming and J lost 4 bases, with 8 bases between them. The CDR3 contains 14 residues. Germline-derived CDR1 and CDR2 are SGHAT and FQNNGV.